This paragraph reports one T cell receptor beta chain. The sample comes from a study of blood T cell repertoires in COVID-19. The method was immunoSEQ multiplex PCR; TCRdb's version includes in-frame clones alone and lacks a portion of them. The repertoire includes roughly 58,000 clones, roughly 70% of them detected once, and about half sits in the top ten. This CDR3 is built from 15 residues. Germline trimming cut 6 bases from V and 8 bases from J; bases unmatched to any gene: 14. The V gene's germline CDR1 is MNHEY and CDR2 SVGAGI. The sequence derives from a woman aged 55-69 years who had been exposed to COVID-19. V is TRBV6-5 and J is TRBJ1-2; 8 nucleotides agree with TRBD1. Source material: PBMCs or T cells enriched from blood (not recorded which). The CDR3 protein is CASSEHIRQGQGYTF. CDR3 DNA sequence: TGTGCCAGCAGCGAGCATATTAGACAGGGGCAAGGCTACACCTTC.